This TCR beta chain was observed in a study of CXCR3-negative and CXCR3-positive naive CD8 T cells. Regarding the study as a whole: For CXCR3-positive naive cells, TRB CDR3s were more hydrophobic than those of CXCR3-negative naive cells. Comparably high diversity was seen in both naive subsets, and much lower diversity in memory CD8+ cells.

The CDR3 extends over 17 amino acids. Points on this clonotype: Its antigen is as yet unknown.

Naive CD8+ T cells had a CD45RO-CCR7+CD27+CD95- phenotype. Each TRB cDNA library was prepared by 5' RACE (with UMI labels). TCRdb derives one entry per CDR3 protein from the 5' RACE reads, leaving out DNA. The data include approximately 83,000 distinct CDR3 sequences; the top ten clones carry over 1.5%. The sample taken for sequencing was naive CXCR3- CD8+ T cells from blood. Subset here: CD45RO-CCR7+CD27+CD95- naive CD8+ T cells lacking CXCR3 (TNR3-). The genes are TRBV12-3 or TRBV12-4 and TRBJ1-5; TCRdb picks TRBD1, but there is no DNA to check that call. This TCR came from a human donor in good health. Some clones in this sample may be carry-over from other donors' samples. The CDR3 spells CASSPGTGPYSNQPQHF.